These 9 T cell receptor beta chains were sequenced from one sample in a study of response to subunit inactivated influenza vaccine. TCRdb re-called the RT-PCR reads through MiXCR, storing one row per CDR3 protein. Of about 500,000 distinct CDR3 sequences in the sample, 16% were seen once. Sequenced here: CD4+ T cells sorted from PBMCs, sampled around 2 years after vaccination. The receptors were gathered from a man between 50 and 69 years old who received an inactivated influenza vaccine.

The V gene is TRBV10-3, the J gene TRBJ2-7, with D possibly TRBD2 on 6 matching bases. The CDR3 loop spans 19 amino acids. Germline V CDR1 and CDR2: ENHRY, SYGVKD. V was shortened by 4 bases and J by 5 bases, with 30 bases between the two germline ends. The CDR3 reads CAISAEKWRRWEDLDEQYF. As DNA, the CDR3 is TGTGCCATCAGTGCCGAGAAATGGAGGAGGTGGGAGGACCTCGACGAGCAGTACTTC.

The chain uses TRBV29-1 and TRBJ1-1, with D possibly being TRBD1 (5 bases). The CDR3 length is 13 residues. Trimming removed 6 bases at V and 3 bases at J, with 14 bases between. CDR1 and CDR2 (germline): SQVTM, ANQGSEA. CDR3 sequence: CSVRLRVDTEAFF. The CDR3 DNA reads TGCAGCGTACGTCTCAGGGTGGACACTGAAGCTTTCTTT. Variable domain in full (rest from reference TRBV29-1 and TRBJ1-1): SAVISQKPSRDICQRGTSLTIQCQVDSQVTMMFWYRQQPGQSLTLIATANQGSEATYESGFVIDKFPISRPNLTFSTLTVSNMSPEDSSIYLCSVRLRVDTEAFFGQGTRLTVV.

The chain carries TRBV11-1 and TRBJ2-1, with 7 nucleotides matching TRBD2. CDR1 is SGHAT, CDR2 FQDESV, per germline (reference sequence). V trimming: 6 bases; J trimming: 1 base; junction bases outside the gene matches: 9. CDR3 length equals 16 residues. In DNA form, the CDR3 reads TGTGCCAGCAGTCCTCTAGCGGACACATCCTACAATGAGCAGTTCTTC. Translating it yields CASSPLADTSYNEQFF.

The chain recombines TRBV27 with TRBJ2-7; D is unresolved. Germline V CDR1 and CDR2: MNHEY, SMNVEV (reference sequence). This CDR3 is 13 amino acids long. Trimming stripped 3 bases from V and 6 bases from J, with 12 bases between. The CDR3 loop is CASSFGIKGEQYF. The DNA of the CDR3 is TGTGCCAGCAGTTTTGGGATAAAGGGCGAGCAGTACTTC.

V is TRBV10-3 and J is TRBJ2-3, with TRBD2 identical over 10 bases. Germline V gene lookup returns CDR1 ENHRY and CDR2 SYGVKD. The J segment lost 3 bases and the V segment lost 2 bases, leaving 5 bases of the junction unmatched. This CDR3 has 16 residues. The CDR3 nucleotides read TGTGCCATCAGTGAGGGCCTAGCGGGAGTGACAGATACGCAGTATTTT. Amino acids: CAISEGLAGVTDTQYF.

The chain combines TRBV7-3 with TRBJ1-1; tentatively, D is TRBD1 (6 bases). V lost 5 bases, J lost 5 bases, and 15 bases lay in between. CDR1 and CDR2 from the germline V gene are SGHTA and FQGTGA. The CDR3 runs 14 residues. The CDR3 sequence: CASSPKGGGTEAFF. The CDR3 region has the DNA TGTGCCAGCAGCCCGAAGGGGGGAGGAACTGAAGCTTTCTTT.

This clonotype came up a few times. The chain carries TRBV6-1 and TRBJ2-7; TRBD1 matches 8 bases. From germline, CDR1 is MNHNS and CDR2 SASEGT. The CDR3 has 15 amino acids. With 4 bases clipped from V and 3 bases from J, the junction kept 8 bases outside the gene matches. The CDR3 nucleotides are TGTGCCAGCAGTGGGCGGACAGGGATGCTCTACGAGCAGTACTTC. It specifies CASSGRTGMLYEQYF.

This chain joins TRBV6-5 and TRBJ2-2; 11 nucleotides align to TRBD1. V lost 4 bases and J lost 7; bases outside the gene matches: 14. The germline CDR1 and CDR2 sequences are MNHEY and SVGAGI. This CDR3 is 18 amino acids long. CDR3 protein: CASSSLRGTGGFIGELFF. The DNA for the CDR3 is TGTGCCAGCAGTTCACTCCGGGGGACAGGGGGTTTTATCGGGGAGCTGTTTTTT.

The rearrangement joins TRBV15 to TRBJ2-3, with D perhaps TRBD2 (6 bases). The germline V and J ends were trimmed by 0 bases and 4 bases, with 14 bases remaining between them. CDR3 length: 16 residues. Germline-derived CDR1 and CDR2 are LNHNV and YYDKDF (reference sequence). The CDR3 region is CATSRDRGGGSDTQYF. DNA of the CDR3: TGTGCCACCAGCAGAGATCGGGGAGGAGGGTCAGATACGCAGTATTTT.